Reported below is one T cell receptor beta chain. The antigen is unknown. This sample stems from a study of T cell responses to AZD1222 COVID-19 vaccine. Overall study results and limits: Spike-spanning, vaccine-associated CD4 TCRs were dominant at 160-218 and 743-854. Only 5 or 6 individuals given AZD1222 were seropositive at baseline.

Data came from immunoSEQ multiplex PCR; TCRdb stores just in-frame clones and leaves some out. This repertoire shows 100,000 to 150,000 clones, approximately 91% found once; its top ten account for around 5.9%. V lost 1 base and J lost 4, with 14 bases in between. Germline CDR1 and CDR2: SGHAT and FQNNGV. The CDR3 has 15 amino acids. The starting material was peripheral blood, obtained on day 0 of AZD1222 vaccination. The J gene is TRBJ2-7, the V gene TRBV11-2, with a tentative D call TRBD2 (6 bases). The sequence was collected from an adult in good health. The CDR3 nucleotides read TGTGCCAGCAGCTTAGCCCGGGACTTCTCATACGAGCAGTACTTC. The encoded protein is CASSLARDFSYEQYF. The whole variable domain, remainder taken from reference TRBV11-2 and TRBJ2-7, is EAGVAQSPRYKIIEKRQSVAFWCNPISGHATLYWYQQILGQGPKLLIQFQNNGVVDDSQLPKDRFSAERLKGVDSTLKIQPAKLEDSAVYLCASSLARDFSYEQYFGPGTRLTVT.